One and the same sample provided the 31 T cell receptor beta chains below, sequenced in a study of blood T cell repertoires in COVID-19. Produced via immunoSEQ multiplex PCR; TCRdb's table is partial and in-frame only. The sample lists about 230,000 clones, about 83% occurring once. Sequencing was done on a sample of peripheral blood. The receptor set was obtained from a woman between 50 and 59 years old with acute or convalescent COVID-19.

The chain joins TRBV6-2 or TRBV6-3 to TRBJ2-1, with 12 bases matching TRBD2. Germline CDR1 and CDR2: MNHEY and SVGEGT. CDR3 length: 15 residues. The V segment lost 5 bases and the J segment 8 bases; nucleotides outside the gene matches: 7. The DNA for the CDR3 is TGTGCCAGCAGTGACCCTAGCGGGGGGGCTTATGAGCAGTTCTTC. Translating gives CASSDPSGGAYEQFF.

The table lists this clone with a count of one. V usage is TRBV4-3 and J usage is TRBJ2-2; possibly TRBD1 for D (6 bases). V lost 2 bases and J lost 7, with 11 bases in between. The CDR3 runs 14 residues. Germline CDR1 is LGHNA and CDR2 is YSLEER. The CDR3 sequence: CASSQRTGNGELFF. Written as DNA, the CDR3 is TGCGCCAGCAGCCAACGTACAGGGAACGGGGAGCTGTTTTTT.

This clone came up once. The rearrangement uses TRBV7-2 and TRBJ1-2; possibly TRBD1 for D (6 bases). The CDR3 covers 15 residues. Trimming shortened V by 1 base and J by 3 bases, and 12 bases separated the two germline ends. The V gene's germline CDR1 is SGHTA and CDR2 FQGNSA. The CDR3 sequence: CASSLESRGDYGYTF. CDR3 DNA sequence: TGTGCCAGCAGCTTAGAGTCCAGGGGAGACTATGGCTACACCTTC.

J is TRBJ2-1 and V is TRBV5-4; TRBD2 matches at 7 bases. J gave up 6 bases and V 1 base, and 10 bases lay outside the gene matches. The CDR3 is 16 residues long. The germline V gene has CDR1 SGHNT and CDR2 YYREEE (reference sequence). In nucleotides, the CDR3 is TGTGCCAGCAGCTTGATGGCTAGCGGTAGTTTCAATGAGCAGTTCTTC. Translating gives CASSLMASGSFNEQFF.

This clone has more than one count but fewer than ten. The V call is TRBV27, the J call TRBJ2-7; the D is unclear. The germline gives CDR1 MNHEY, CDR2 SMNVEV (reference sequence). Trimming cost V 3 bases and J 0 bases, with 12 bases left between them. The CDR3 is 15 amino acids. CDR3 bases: TGTGCCAGCAGTTTGTACGGTACGAGCTCCTACGAGCAGTACTTC. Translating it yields CASSLYGTSSYEQYF.

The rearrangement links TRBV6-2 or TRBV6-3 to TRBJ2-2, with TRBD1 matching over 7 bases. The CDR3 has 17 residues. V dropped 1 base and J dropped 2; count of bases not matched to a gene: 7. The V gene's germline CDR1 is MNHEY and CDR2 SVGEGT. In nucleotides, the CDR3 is TGTGCCAGCAGTTACTGGATGGGACAGTACAACACCGGGGAGCTGTTTTTT. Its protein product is CASSYWMGQYNTGELFF.

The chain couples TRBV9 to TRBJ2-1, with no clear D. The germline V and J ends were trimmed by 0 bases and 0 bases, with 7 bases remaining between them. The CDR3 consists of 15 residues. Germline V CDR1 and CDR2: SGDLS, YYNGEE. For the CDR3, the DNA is TGTGCCAGCAGCGTAGACTGGAGCTCCTACAATGAGCAGTTCTTC. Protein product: CASSVDWSSYNEQFF.

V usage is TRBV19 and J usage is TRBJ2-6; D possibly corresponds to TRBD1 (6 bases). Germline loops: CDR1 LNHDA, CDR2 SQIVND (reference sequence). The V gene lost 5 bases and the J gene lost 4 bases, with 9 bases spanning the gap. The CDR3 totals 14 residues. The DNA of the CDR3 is TGTGCCAGTAGTCGAGGGGGAGGGGCCAACGTCCTGACTTTC. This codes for CASSRGGGANVLTF.

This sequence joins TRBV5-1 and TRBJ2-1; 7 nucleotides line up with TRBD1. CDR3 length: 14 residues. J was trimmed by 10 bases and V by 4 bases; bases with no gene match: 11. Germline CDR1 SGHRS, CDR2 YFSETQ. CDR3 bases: TGCGCCAGCAGCCCAGCTTCGGCAGGGGGAGAGCAGTTCTTC. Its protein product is CASSPASAGGEQFF.

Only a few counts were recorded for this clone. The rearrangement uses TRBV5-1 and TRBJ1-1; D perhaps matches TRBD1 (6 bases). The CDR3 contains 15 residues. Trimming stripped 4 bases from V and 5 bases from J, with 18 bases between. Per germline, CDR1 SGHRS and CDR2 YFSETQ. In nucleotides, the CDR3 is TGCGCCAGCAGCCCAGAAACAGGGTTAAGGACTGAAGCTTTCTTT. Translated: CASSPETGLRTEAFF.

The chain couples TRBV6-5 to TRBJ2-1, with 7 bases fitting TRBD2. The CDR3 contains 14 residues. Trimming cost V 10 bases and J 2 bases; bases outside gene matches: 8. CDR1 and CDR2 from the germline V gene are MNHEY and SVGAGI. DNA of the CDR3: TGTGCCACCAGGACTAGACCTCCCTACAATGAGCAGTTCTTC. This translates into CATRTRPPYNEQFF.

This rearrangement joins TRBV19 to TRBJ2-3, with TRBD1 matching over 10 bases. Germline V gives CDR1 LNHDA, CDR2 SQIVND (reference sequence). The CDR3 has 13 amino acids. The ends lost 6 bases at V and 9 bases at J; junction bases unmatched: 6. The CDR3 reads CASSRTGGETQYF. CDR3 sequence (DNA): TGTGCCAGTAGCAGGACAGGGGGGGAAACGCAGTATTTT.

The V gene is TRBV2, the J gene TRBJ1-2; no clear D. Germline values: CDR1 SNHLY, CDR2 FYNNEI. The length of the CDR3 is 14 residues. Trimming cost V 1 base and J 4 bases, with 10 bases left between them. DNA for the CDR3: TGTGCCAGCAGTGAAGAAGACACCGTCTATGGCTACACCTTC. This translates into CASSEEDTVYGYTF. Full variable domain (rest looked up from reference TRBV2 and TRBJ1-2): EPEVTQTPSHQVTQMGQEVILRCVPISNHLYFYWYRQILGQKVEFLVSFYNNEISEKSEIFDDQFSVERPDGSNFTLKIRSTKLEDSAMYFCASSEEDTVYGYTFGSGTRLTVV.

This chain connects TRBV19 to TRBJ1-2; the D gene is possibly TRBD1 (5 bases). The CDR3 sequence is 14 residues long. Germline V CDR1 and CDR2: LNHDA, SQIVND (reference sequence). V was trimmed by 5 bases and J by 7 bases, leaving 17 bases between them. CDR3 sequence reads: CASSPGQGWSGYTF. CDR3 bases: TGTGCCAGTAGTCCCGGGCAGGGATGGAGTGGCTACACCTTC.

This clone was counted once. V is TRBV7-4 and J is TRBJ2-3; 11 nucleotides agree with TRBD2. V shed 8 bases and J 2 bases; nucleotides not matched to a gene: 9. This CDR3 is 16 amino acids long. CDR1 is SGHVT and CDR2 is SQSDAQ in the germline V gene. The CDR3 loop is CASGLAGKSFTDTQYF. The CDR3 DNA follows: TGTGCCAGCGGACTAGCGGGCAAGAGCTTCACAGATACGCAGTATTTT.

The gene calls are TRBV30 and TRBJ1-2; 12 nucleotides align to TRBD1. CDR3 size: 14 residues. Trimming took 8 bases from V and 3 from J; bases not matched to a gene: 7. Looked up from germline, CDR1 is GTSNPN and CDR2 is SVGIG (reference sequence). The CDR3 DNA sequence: TGTGCCGGGACAGGGGGCGACCGCTACTATGGCTACACCTTC. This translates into CAGTGGDRYYGYTF.

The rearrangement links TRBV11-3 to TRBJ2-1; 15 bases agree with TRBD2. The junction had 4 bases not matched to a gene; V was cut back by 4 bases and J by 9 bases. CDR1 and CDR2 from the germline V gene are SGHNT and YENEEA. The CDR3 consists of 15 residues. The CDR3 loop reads CASSWGLAGGSEQFF. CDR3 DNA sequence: TGTGCCAGCAGCTGGGGACTAGCGGGGGGAAGTGAGCAGTTCTTC.

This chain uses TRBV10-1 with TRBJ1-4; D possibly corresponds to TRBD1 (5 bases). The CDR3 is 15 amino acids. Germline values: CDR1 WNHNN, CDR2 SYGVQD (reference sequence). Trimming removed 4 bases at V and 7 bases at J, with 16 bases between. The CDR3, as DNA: TGCGCCAGCAGTGGCCCGTCGCAGGGTGCTGAAAAACTGTTTTTT. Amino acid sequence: CASSGPSQGAEKLFF.

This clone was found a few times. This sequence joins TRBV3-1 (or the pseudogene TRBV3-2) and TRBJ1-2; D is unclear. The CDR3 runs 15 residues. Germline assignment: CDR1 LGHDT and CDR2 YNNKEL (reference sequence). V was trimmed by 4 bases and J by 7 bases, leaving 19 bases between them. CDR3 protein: CASSLWGSGLGGYTF. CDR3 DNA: TGTGCCAGCAGCCTTTGGGGTAGCGGTTTAGGTGGCTACACCTTC.

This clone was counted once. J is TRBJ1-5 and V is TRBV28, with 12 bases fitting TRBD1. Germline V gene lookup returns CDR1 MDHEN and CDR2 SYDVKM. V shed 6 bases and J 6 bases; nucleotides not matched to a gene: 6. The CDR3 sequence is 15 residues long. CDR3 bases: TGTGCCAGCAGGACCGGGACAGGGGGCTCTCAGCCCCAGCATTTT. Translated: CASRTGTGGSQPQHF.

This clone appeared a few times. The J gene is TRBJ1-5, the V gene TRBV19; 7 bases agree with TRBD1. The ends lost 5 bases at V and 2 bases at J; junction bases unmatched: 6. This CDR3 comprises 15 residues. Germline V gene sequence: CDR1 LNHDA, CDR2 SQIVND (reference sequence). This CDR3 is CASSPSGQGNQPQHF. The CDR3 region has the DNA TGTGCCAGTAGTCCGTCCGGACAGGGCAATCAGCCCCAGCATTTT.

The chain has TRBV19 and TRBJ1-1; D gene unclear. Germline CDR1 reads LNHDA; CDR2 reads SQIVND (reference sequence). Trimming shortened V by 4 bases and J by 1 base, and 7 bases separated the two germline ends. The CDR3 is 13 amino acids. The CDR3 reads CASSTTSNTEAFF. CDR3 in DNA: TGTGCCAGTAGTACGACTTCGAACACTGAAGCTTTCTTT. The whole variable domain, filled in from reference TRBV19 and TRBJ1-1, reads DGGITQSPKYLFRKEGQNVTLSCEQNLNHDAMYWYRQDPGQGLRLIYYSQIVNDFQKGDIAEGYSVSREKKESFPLTVTSAQKNPTAFYLCASSTTSNTEAFFGQGTRLTVV.

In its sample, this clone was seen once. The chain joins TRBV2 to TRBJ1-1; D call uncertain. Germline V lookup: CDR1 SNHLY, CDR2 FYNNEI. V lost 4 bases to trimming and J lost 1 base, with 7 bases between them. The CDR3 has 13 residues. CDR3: CASSVRGNTEAFF. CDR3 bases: TGTGCCAGCAGTGTGCGGGGGAACACTGAAGCTTTCTTT.

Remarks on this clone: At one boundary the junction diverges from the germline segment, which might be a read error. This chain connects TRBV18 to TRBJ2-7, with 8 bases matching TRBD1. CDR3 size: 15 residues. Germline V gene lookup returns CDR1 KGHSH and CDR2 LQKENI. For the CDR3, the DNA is TGTGCCAGCTCACCAGGGACAGGCTCCTCCAACGAGCAGTACTTC. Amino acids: CASSPGTGSSNEQYF.

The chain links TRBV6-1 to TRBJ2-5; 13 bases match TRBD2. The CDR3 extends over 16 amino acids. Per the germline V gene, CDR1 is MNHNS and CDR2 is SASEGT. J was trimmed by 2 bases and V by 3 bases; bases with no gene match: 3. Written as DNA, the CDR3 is TGTGCCAGCAGTGATTTGGGACTAGCGGGACAAGAGACCCAGTACTTC. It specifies CASSDLGLAGQETQYF.

The CDR3 region has the DNA TGTGCCATCAGTGAGTTGACAGGGATCACTGAAGCTTTCTTT. It codes for CAISELTGITEAFF. V usage is TRBV10-3 and J usage is TRBJ1-1; 7 positions match TRBD1. The V gene end was trimmed by 1 base and the J gene end by 4 bases; junction bases not matched to a gene: 3. Germline values: CDR1 ENHRY, CDR2 SYGVKD. This CDR3 region has 14 residues.

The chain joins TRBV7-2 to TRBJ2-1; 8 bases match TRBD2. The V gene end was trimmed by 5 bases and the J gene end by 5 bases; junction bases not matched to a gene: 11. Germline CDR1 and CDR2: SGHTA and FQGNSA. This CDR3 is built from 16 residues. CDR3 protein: CASSPFRQRGNNEQFF. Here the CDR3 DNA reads TGTGCCAGCAGCCCGTTTCGCCAGCGGGGGAACAATGAGCAGTTCTTC.

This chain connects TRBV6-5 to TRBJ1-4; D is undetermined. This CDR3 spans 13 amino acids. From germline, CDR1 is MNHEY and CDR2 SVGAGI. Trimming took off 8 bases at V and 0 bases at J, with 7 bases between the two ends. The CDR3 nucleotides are TGTGCCAGCCACTTCTCAACTAATGAAAAACTGTTTTTT. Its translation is CASHFSTNEKLFF.

The CDR3 DNA reads TGTGCCAGCAGTTTAGGGAAGGACAGCTATTTACACACAGATACGCAGTATTTT. Its protein product is CASSLGKDSYLHTDTQYF. The chain links TRBV27 to TRBJ2-3; possibly TRBD1 for D (6 bases). Germline V gene data show CDR1 as MNHEY and CDR2 as SMNVEV (reference sequence). The ends were cut back, 2 bases at V and 2 bases at J, with 20 bases in the middle. This CDR3 comprises 18 residues.

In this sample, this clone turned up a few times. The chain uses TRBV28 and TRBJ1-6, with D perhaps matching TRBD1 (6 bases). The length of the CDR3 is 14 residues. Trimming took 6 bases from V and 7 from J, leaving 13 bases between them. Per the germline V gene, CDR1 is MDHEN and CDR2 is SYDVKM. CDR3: CASSRPGENSPLHF. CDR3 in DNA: TGTGCCAGCAGCCGGCCAGGGGAGAATTCACCCCTCCACTTT.

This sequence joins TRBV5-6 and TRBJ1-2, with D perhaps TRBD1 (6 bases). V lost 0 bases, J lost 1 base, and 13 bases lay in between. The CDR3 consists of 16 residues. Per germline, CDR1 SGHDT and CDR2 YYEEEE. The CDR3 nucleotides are TGTGCCAGCAGCTTGGGCCCCAGGGGCGGTAACTATGGCTACACCTTC. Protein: CASSLGPRGGNYGYTF.